The clone carrying this T cell receptor (beta chain) was observed a few times. Its antigen is unidentified. The entry originates in a study of T cells in Graves' hyperthyroidism and ophthalmopathy. Study-wide points: Most clonotypes that expanded in the thyroid above 0.001 also showed up in blood. Onset of ophthalmopathy came a median roughly 6.4 months after the model predicted it.

Amplification of TCR beta CDR3 regions was performed using RNA transcripts as template. In the first-round RT-PCR of the TCR CDR3, the HTBI primer set was used. TCRdb recomputed calls from the multiplex PCR reads with MiXCR, one row per CDR3 protein. The sample includes 400,000 to 550,000 distinct CDR3 sequences, around 22% of them seen just once. V was shortened by 1 base and J by 5 bases, with 14 bases between the two germline ends. CDR1 and CDR2 (germline): MNHNS, SASEGT. The CDR3 is 15 amino acids. The specimen was blood. The chain has TRBV6-1 and TRBJ2-5; tentatively, D is TRBD1 (6 bases). The TCR sequence derives from a young woman with Graves' ophthalmopathy. In DNA form, the CDR3 reads TGTGCCAGCAGTGAAGGGGGGCGCGAGTGGGAGACCCAGTACTTC. Protein: CASSEGGREWETQYF.